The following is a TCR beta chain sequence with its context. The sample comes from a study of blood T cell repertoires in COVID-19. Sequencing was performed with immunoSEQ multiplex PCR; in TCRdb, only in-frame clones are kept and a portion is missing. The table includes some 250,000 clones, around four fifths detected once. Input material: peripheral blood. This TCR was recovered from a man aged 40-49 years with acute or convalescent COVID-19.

The CDR3 region is CASTATGSFNYGYTF. In DNA form, the CDR3 reads TGTGCCAGCACCGCGACAGGGTCGTTTAACTATGGCTACACCTTC. The rearrangement joins TRBV6-5 to TRBJ1-2, with 7 bases lining up with TRBD1. The CDR3 totals 15 residues. J lost 1 base, V lost 7 bases, and 9 bases had no gene match. CDR1 is MNHEY and CDR2 is SVGAGI in the germline V gene.